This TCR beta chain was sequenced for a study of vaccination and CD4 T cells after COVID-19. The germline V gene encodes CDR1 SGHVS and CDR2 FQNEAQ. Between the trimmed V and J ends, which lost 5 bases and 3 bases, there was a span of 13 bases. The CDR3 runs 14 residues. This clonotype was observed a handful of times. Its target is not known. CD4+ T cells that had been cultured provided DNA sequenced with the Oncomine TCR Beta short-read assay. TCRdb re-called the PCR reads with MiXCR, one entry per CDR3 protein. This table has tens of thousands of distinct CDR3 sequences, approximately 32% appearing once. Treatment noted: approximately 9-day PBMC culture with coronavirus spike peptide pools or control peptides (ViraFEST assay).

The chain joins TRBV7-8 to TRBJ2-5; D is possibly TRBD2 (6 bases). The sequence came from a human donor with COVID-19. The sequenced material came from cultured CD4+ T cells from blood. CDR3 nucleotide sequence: TGTGCCAGCAGCCGAATGCGGGGAGAAGAGACCCAGTACTTC. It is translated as CASSRMRGEETQYF.